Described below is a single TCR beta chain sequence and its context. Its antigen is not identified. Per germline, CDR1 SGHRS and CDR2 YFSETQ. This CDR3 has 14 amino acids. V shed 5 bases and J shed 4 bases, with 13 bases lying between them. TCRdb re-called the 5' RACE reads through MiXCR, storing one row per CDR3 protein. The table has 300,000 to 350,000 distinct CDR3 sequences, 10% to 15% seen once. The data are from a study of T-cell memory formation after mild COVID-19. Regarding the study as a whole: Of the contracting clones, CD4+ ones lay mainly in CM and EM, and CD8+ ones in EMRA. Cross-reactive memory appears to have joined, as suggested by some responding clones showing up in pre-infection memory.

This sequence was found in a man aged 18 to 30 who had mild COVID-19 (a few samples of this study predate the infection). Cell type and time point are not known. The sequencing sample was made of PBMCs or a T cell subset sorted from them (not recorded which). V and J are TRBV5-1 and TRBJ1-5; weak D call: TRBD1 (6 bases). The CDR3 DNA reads TGCGCCAGCAGTTCAGGGGAGAGGAATCAGCCCCAGCATTTT. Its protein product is CASSSGERNQPQHF. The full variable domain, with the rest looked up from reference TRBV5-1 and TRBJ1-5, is KAGVTQTPRYLIKTRGQQVTLSCSPISGHRSVSWYQQTPGQGLQFLFEYFSETQRNKGNFPGRFSGRQFSNSRSEMNVSTLELGDSALYLCASSSGERNQPQHFGDGTRLSIL.